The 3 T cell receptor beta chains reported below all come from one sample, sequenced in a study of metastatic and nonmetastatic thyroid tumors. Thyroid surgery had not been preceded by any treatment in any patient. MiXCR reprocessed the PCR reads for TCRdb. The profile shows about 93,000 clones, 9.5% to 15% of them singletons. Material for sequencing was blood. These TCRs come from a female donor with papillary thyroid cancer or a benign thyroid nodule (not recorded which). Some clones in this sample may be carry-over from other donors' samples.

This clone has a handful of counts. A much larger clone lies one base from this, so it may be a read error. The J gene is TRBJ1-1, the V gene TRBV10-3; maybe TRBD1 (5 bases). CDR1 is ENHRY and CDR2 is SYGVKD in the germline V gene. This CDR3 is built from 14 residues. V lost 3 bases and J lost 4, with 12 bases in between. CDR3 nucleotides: TGTGCCATCAGTGACGGCCAGGGTTTCACTGAAGCTTTCTTT. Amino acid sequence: CAISDGQGFTEAFF.

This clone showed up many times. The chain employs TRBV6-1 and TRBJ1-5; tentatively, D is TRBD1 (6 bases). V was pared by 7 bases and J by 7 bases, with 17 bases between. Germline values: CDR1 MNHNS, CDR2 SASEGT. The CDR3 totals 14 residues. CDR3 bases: TGTGCCAGCACCGCGGGACAATCTCGGCAGCCCCAGCATTTT. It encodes CASTAGQSRQPQHF.

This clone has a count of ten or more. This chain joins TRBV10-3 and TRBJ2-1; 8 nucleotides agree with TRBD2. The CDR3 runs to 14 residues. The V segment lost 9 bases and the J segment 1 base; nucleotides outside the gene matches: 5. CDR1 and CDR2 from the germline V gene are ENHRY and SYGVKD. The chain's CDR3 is CAIKAGASYNEQFF. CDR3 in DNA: TGTGCCATTAAAGCGGGAGCATCCTACAATGAGCAGTTCTTC.